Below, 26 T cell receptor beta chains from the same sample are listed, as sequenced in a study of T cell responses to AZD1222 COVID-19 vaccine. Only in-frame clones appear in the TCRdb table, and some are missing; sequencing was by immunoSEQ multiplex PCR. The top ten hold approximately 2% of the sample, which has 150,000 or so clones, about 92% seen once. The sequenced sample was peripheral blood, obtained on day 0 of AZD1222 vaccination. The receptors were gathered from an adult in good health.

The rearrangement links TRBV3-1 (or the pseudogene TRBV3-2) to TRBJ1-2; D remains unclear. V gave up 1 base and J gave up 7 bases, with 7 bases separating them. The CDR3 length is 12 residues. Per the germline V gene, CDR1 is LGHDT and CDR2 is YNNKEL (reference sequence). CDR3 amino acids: CASSQAGRGYTF. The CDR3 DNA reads TGTGCCAGCAGCCAAGCGGGCCGTGGCTACACCTTC.

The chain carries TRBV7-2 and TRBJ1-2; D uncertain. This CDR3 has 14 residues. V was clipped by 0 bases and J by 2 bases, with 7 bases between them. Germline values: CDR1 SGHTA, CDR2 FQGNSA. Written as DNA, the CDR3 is TGTGCCAGCAGCTTAGCGATGGGGAACTATGGCTACACCTTC. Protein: CASSLAMGNYGYTF.

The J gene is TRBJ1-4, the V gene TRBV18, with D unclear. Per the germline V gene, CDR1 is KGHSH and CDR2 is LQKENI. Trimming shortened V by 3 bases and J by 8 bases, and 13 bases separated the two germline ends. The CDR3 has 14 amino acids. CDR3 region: CASSPQEAGEKLFF. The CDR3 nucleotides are TGTGCCAGCTCACCGCAGGAAGCGGGAGAAAAACTGTTTTTT.

The CDR3 coding sequence is TGCGCCAGCAGCGGGGGGACTAGCGGGAGGCCCGCCTCCTACGAGCAGTACTTC. It yields the protein CASSGGTSGRPASYEQYF. V gene TRBV5-1 combines with J gene TRBJ2-7, with TRBD2 matching over 15 bases. Trimming at V came to 4 bases and at J to 0 bases, leaving 8 bases not matched to a gene. The germline V gene has CDR1 SGHRS and CDR2 YFSETQ. This CDR3 has 18 amino acids.

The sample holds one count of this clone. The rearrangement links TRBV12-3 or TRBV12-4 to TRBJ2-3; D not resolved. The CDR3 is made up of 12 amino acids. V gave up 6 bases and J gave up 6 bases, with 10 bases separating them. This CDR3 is CASRLRADTQYF. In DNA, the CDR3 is TGTGCCAGCAGGCTAAGGGCGGATACGCAGTATTTT.

The CDR3 loop is CASSQEGLRASGNTIYF. Written as DNA, the CDR3 is TGCGCCAGCAGCCAAGAAGGCCTCCGAGCCTCTGGAAACACCATATATTTT. This chain uses TRBV4-1 with TRBJ1-3; unclear D gene. V was pared by 0 bases and J by 0 bases, with 12 bases between. Germline lookup yields CDR1 MGHRA and CDR2 YSYEKL. This CDR3 is built from 17 residues.

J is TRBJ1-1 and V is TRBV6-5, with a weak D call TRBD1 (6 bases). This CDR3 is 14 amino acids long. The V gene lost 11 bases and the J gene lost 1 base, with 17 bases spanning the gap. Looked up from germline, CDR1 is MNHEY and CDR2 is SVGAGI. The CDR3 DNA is TGTGCCGCAAGGAAGGGGGACGGGAACACTGAAGCTTTCTTT. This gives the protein CAARKGDGNTEAFF.

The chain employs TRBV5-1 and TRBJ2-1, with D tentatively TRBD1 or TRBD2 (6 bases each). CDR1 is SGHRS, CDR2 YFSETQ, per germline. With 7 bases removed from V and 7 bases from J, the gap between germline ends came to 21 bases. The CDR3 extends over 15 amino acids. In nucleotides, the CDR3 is TGCGCCAGCCGTACCGCGGGACCTAGGGGGAATGAGCAGTTCTTC. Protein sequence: CASRTAGPRGNEQFF.

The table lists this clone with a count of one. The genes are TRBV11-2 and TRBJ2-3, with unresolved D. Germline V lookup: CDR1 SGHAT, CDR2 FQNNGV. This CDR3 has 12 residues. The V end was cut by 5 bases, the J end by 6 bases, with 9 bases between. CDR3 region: CASSLGRDTQYF. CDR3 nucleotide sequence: TGTGCCAGCAGCCTCGGGCGGGATACGCAGTATTTT.

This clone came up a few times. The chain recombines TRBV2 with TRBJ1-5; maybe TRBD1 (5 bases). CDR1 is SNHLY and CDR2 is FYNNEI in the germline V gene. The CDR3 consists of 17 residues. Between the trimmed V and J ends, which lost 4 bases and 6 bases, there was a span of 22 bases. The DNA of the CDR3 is TGTGCCAGCAGTGTGGAAGGACACCGAACCCCCTCTCAGCCCCAGCATTTT. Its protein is CASSVEGHRTPSQPQHF.

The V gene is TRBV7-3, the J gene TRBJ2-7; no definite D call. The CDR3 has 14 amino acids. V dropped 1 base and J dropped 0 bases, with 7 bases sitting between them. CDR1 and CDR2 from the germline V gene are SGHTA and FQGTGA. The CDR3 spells CASSLNRDSYEQYF. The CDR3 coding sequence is TGTGCCAGCAGCTTAAACCGCGACTCCTACGAGCAGTACTTC.

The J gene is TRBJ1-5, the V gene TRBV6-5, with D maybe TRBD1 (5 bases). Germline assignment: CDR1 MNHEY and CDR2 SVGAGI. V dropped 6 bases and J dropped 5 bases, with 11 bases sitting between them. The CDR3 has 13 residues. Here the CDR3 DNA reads TGTGCCAGCAGGCTAAACAGGTATCAGCCCCAGCATTTT. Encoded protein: CASRLNRYQPQHF.

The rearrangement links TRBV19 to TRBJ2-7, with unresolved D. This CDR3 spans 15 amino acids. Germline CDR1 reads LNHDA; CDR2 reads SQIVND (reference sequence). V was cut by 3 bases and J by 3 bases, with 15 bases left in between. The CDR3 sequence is CASSIGPGRHYEQYF. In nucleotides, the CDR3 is TGTGCCAGTAGTATTGGACCGGGCAGGCACTACGAGCAGTACTTC.

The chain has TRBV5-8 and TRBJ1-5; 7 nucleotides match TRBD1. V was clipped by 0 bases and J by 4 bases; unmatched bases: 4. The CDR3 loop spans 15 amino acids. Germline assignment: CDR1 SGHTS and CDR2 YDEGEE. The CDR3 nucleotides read TGTGCCAGCAGCTTGGCCGGGACAGATAATCAGCCCCAGCATTTT. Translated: CASSLAGTDNQPQHF.

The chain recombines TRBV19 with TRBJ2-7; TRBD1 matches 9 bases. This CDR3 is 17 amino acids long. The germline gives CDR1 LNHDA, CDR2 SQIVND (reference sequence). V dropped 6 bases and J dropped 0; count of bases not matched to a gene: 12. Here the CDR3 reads CASSPLSRGQGSYEQYF. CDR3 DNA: TGTGCCAGTAGCCCCCTCTCCCGGGGACAGGGCTCCTACGAGCAGTACTTC.

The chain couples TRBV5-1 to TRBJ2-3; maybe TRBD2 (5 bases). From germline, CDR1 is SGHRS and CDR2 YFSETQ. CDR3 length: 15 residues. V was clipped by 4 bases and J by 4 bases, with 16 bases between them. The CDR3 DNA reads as TGCGCCAGCAGCCAATCGACGGGAATGGCAGATACGCAGTATTTT. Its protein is CASSQSTGMADTQYF.

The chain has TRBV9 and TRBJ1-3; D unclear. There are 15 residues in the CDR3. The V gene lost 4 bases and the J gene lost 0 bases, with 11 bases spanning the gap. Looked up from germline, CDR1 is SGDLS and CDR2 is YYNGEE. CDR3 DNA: TGTGCCAGCAGCTCCTACAGCAGCTCTGGAAACACCATATATTTT. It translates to CASSSYSSSGNTIYF.

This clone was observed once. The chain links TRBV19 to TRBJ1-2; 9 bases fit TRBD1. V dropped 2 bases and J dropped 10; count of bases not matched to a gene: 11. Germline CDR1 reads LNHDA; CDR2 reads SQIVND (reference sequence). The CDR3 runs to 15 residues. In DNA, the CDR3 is TGTGCCAGTAGTATAAAACAGGGGGCAGCTCTCCCCTACACCTTC. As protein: CASSIKQGAALPYTF.

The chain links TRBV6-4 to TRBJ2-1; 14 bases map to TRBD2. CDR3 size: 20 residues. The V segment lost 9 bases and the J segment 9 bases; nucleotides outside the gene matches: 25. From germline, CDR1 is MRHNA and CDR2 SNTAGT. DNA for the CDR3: TGTGCCAGGAAAACAGGGGGCGGCTCCCCGGGACTAGCGGGAGTTCGTGAGCAGTTCTTC. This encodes CARKTGGGSPGLAGVREQFF.

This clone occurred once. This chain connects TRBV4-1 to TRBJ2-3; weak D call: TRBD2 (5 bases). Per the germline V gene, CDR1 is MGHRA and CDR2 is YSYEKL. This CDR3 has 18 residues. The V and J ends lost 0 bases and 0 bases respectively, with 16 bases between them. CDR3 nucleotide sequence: TGCGCCAGCAGCCAAGATATGGGAGCCGGCATTAGCACAGATACGCAGTATTTT. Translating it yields CASSQDMGAGISTDTQYF.

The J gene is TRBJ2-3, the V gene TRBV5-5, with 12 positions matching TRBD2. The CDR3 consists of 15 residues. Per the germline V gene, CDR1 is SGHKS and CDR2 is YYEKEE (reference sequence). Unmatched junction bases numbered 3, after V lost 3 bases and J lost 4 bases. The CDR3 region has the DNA TGTGCCAGCAGCTCCTCTAGCGGGGGGGCAGATACGCAGTATTTT. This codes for CASSSSSGGADTQYF.

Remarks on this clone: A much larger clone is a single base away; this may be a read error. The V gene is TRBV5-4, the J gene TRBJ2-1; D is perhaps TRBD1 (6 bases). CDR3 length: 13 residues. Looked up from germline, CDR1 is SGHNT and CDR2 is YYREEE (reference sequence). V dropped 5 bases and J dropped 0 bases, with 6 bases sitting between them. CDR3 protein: CASRDSSYNEQFF. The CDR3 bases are TGTGCCAGCAGGGACAGCTCCTACAATGAGCAGTTCTTC.

In nucleotides, the CDR3 is TGTGCCAGCGGGGAGTTTGGGCAGGGCAATTCACCCCTCCACTTT. Its protein product is CASGEFGQGNSPLHF. V usage is TRBV2 and J usage is TRBJ1-6; TRBD1 is a possible D gene (5 bases). This CDR3 comprises 15 residues. The germline gives CDR1 SNHLY, CDR2 FYNNEI. V lost 8 bases and J lost 7, with 18 bases in between.

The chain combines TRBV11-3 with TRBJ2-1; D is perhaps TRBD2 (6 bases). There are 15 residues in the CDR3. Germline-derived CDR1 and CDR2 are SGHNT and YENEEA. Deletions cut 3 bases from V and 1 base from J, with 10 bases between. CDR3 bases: TGTGCCAGCAGCTTCGGGACTCTTTCCTACAATGAGCAGTTCTTC. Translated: CASSFGTLSYNEQFF.

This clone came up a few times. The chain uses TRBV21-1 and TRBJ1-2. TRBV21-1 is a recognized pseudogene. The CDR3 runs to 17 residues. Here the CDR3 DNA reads TGTGCCAGCACCCTCTGGGGCAGGGAGGTAGGGGACTATGGCTACACCTTC. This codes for CASTLWGREVGDYGYTF.

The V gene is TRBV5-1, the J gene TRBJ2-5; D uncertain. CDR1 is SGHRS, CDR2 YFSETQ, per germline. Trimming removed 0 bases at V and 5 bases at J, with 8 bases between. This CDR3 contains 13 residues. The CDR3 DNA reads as TGCGCCAGCAGCTTGGAACTCAAGGAGACCCAGTACTTC. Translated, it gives CASSLELKETQYF.